One and the same sample provided the 27 T cell receptor beta chains below, sequenced in a study of blood T cell repertoires in COVID-19. Profiled with immunoSEQ multiplex PCR; TCRdb holds only in-frame clones, not every one. The data show some 99,000 clones, with about 85% seen just once and 4.5% held by the top ten. The sample was peripheral blood. The receptors stem from a man aged 65 to 85 with acute or convalescent COVID-19.

This clone was observed a few times. The chain couples TRBV9 to TRBJ2-2; D remains unclear. The length of the CDR3 is 13 residues. The germline V gene encodes CDR1 SGDLS and CDR2 YYNGEE. V was cut by 2 bases and J by 4 bases, with 6 bases left in between. CDR3 in amino acids: CASSVHGTGELFF. CDR3 DNA: TGTGCCAGCAGCGTGCACGGCACCGGGGAGCTGTTTTTT.

This clone was found a few times. V is TRBV5-4 and J is TRBJ1-3, with D unresolved. V was shortened by 2 bases and J by 0 bases, with 9 bases between the two germline ends. The CDR3 extends over 15 amino acids. Germline CDR1 SGHNT, CDR2 YYREEE (reference sequence). The CDR3 DNA is TGTGCCAGCAGCTTTAACAGCCACTCTGGAAACACCATATATTTT. It codes for CASSFNSHSGNTIYF.

This clone was observed many times. V and J are TRBV7-9 and TRBJ2-7; maybe TRBD1 (6 bases). The CDR3 consists of 13 residues. The V end lost 9 bases, the J end lost 3 bases, and 15 bases lay between the germline ends. The germline gives CDR1 SEHNR, CDR2 FQNEAQ (reference sequence). The CDR3 spells CASRAKQGYEQYF. CDR3 sequence (DNA): TGTGCCAGTAGGGCCAAACAGGGCTACGAGCAGTACTTC.

The V gene is TRBV11-2, the J gene TRBJ2-2, with TRBD2 as a possible D gene (5 bases). The V end lost 5 bases, the J end lost 6 bases, and 7 bases lay between the germline ends. This CDR3 has 12 amino acids. Germline V CDR1 and CDR2: SGHAT, FQNNGV. Written as DNA, the CDR3 is TGTGCCAGCAGCCGGGGTTCCGGGGAGCTGTTTTTT. This codes for CASSRGSGELFF. Complete variable domain (other parts from reference TRBV11-2 and TRBJ2-2): EAGVAQSPRYKIIEKRQSVAFWCNPISGHATLYWYQQILGQGPKLLIQFQNNGVVDDSQLPKDRFSAERLKGVDSTLKIQPAKLEDSAVYLCASSRGSGELFFGEGSRLTVL.

The V gene is TRBV11-2, the J gene TRBJ2-2; perhaps TRBD1 as D (6 bases). CDR1 and CDR2 (germline): SGHAT, FQNNGV. The CDR3 runs 14 residues. The V end was cut by 2 bases, the J end by 7 bases, with 11 bases between. CDR3 sequence reads: CASSLRGMIGELFF. In DNA form, the CDR3 reads TGTGCCAGCAGCTTAAGGGGGATGATCGGGGAGCTGTTTTTT.

The chain has TRBV7-2 and TRBJ1-4; the match to TRBD1 covers 8 bases. Losses at the gene ends were 1 base for V and 3 bases for J; bases not matched to a gene: 7. CDR1 and CDR2 (germline): SGHTA, FQGNSA. This CDR3 comprises 17 residues. CDR3 sequence (DNA): TGTGCCAGCAGCTTAGGGCCAGGGGGCGCCCCTAATGAAAAACTGTTTTTT. Translation gives CASSLGPGGAPNEKLFF.

The chain has TRBV18 and TRBJ1-2; 7 nucleotides line up with TRBD1. CDR1 is KGHSH, CDR2 LQKENI, per germline. This CDR3 spans 16 amino acids. Trimming removed 6 bases from V and 6 bases from J; junction bases left unmatched: 16. The chain's CDR3 is CASSPGRGHGFDGYTF. The CDR3 DNA follows: TGTGCCAGCTCTCCTGGTAGGGGGCACGGTTTTGATGGCTACACCTTC.

The J gene is TRBJ2-1, the V gene TRBV7-2; 10 bases map to TRBD2. Trimming took 4 bases from V and 4 from J; bases not matched to a gene: 13. Germline V gene lookup returns CDR1 SGHTA and CDR2 FQGNSA. The CDR3 sequence is 18 residues long. As DNA, the CDR3 is TGTGCCAGCAGCTCAAGGAGGGCTAGCGGGGGCCTATACAATGAGCAGTTCTTC. Residues: CASSSRRASGGLYNEQFF.

CDR3 residues: CASSELRLGPGELFF. The CDR3 DNA follows: TGTGCCAGCAGTGAACTGAGGTTAGGTCCCGGGGAGCTGTTTTTT. The chain is built from TRBV2 and TRBJ2-2; D not resolved. The germline V gene has CDR1 SNHLY and CDR2 FYNNEI. The CDR3 consists of 15 residues. The germline V and J ends were trimmed by 2 bases and 6 bases, with 13 bases remaining between them.

V is TRBV3-1 (or the pseudogene TRBV3-2) and J is TRBJ1-6, with 7 nucleotides matching TRBD1. Germline-derived CDR1 and CDR2 are LGHDT and YNNKEL (reference sequence). Trimming removed 1 base from V and 9 bases from J; junction bases left unmatched: 6. This CDR3 has 15 amino acids. The CDR3 bases are TGTGCCAGCAGCCAAGCAGGGGGGAACGGTTCACCCCTCCACTTT. It codes for CASSQAGGNGSPLHF.

The genes are TRBV2 and TRBJ2-7, with D perhaps matching TRBD2 (6 bases). The CDR3 is 14 residues long. The germline gives CDR1 SNHLY, CDR2 FYNNEI. The germline V and J ends were trimmed by 5 bases and 0 bases, with 11 bases remaining between them. CDR3 loop: CASSFGGSSYEQYF. The CDR3 DNA follows: TGTGCCAGCAGTTTCGGGGGAAGCTCCTACGAGCAGTACTTC.

This chain links TRBV5-1 with TRBJ1-4; tentatively, D is TRBD1 (5 bases). V dropped 1 base and J dropped 4 bases, with 5 bases sitting between them. This CDR3 contains 13 residues. Germline lookup yields CDR1 SGHRS and CDR2 YFSETQ. In DNA, the CDR3 is TGCGCCAGCAGCTTGCAGGGTAATGAAAAACTGTTTTTT. This encodes CASSLQGNEKLFF.

This chain connects TRBV2 to TRBJ1-6, with TRBD1 matching over 7 bases. CDR1 and CDR2 (germline): SNHLY, FYNNEI. This CDR3 region has 15 residues. V shed 1 base and J 9 bases; nucleotides not matched to a gene: 6. Here the CDR3 DNA reads TGTGCCAGCAGTGAAGGGCTTGACAGGGCTTCACCCCTCCACTTT. Its translation is CASSEGLDRASPLHF.

CDR3 amino acids: CASSGHDPGELFF. The CDR3, as DNA: TGCGCCAGTTCGGGACACGACCCCGGGGAGCTGTTTTTT. The chain has TRBV5-1 and TRBJ2-2; possibly TRBD1 for D (6 bases). The CDR3 loop spans 13 amino acids. Trimming left V 8 bases short and J 6 bases short, with 14 bases between. In germline, CDR1 is SGHRS, CDR2 YFSETQ.

The chain is built from TRBV9 and TRBJ2-5; D is perhaps TRBD1 (5 bases). Trimming left V 4 bases short and J 4 bases short, with 14 bases between. This CDR3 comprises 14 residues. Germline V lookup: CDR1 SGDLS, CDR2 YYNGEE. The CDR3 DNA sequence: TGTGCCAGCAGCACCCCAGGGTGGGGAGAGACCCAGTACTTC. This translates into CASSTPGWGETQYF.

Only a few counts were recorded for this clone. The V call is TRBV2, the J call TRBJ1-5; D is perhaps TRBD1 (5 bases). The ends were cut back, 7 bases at V and 6 bases at J, with 25 bases in the middle. Germline CDR1 is SNHLY and CDR2 is FYNNEI. The CDR3 runs to 17 residues. The CDR3 is CASTNRGGIRRIQPQHF. CDR3 coding DNA: TGTGCCAGCACAAACCGGGGGGGGATCCGGAGGATTCAGCCCCAGCATTTT.

This sequence joins TRBV5-1 and TRBJ2-1; no clear D. From germline, CDR1 is SGHRS and CDR2 YFSETQ. The CDR3 loop spans 16 amino acids. The ends were cut back, 2 bases at V and 0 bases at J, with 12 bases in the middle. The CDR3 sequence: CASSLDGSSSYNEQFF. CDR3 DNA sequence: TGCGCCAGCAGCTTAGATGGTAGCAGCTCCTACAATGAGCAGTTCTTC.

The chain links TRBV5-6 to TRBJ1-5; TRBD1 is a possible D gene (5 bases). The length of the CDR3 is 16 residues. Deletions cut 0 bases from V and 4 bases from J, with 14 bases between. CDR1 is SGHDT, CDR2 YYEEEE, per germline. For the CDR3, the DNA is TGTGCCAGCAGCTTGGCCGGGCAGGGACTTAATCAGCCCCAGCATTTT. This encodes CASSLAGQGLNQPQHF.

This sequence joins TRBV28 and TRBJ2-7; TRBD2 matches at 12 bases. With 2 bases clipped from V and 12 bases from J, the junction kept 8 bases outside the gene matches. The CDR3 loop spans 14 amino acids. Germline CDR1 and CDR2: MDHEN and SYDVKM. This CDR3 reads CASSLLAGGIKLYF. The DNA of the CDR3 is TGTGCCAGCAGTTTACTAGCGGGGGGGATAAAGCTGTACTTC.

The chain couples TRBV5-6 to TRBJ2-5, with D possibly matching TRBD2 (5 bases). This CDR3 has 17 residues. V lost 0 bases and J 5 bases, leaving 20 bases between the germline ends. Germline loops: CDR1 SGHDT, CDR2 YYEEEE. The CDR3 bases are TGTGCCAGCAGCTTGGAAATTGGCGGGTACTTCGGGGAGACCCAGTACTTC. This sequence encodes CASSLEIGGYFGETQYF.

The rearrangement links TRBV3-1 (or the pseudogene TRBV3-2) to TRBJ1-1; TRBD1 matches 7 bases. CDR3 size: 13 residues. The ends lost 4 bases at V and 5 bases at J; junction bases unmatched: 4. Looked up from germline, CDR1 is LGHDT and CDR2 is YNNKEL (reference sequence). CDR3 sequence: CASSPTGRTEAFF. CDR3 coding DNA: TGTGCCAGCAGCCCGACAGGGCGGACTGAAGCTTTCTTT.

This chain connects TRBV21-1 to TRBJ2-1; the table's D call of TRBD2 was not tested on the DNA. TRBV21-1 represents a pseudogene. The length of the CDR3 is 18 residues. The CDR3 nucleotides read TGTGCCAGCAGCAAGGGGGGGAGACGCCTGAGCTCCTACAATGAGCAGTTCTTC. Its protein is CASSKGGRRLSSYNEQFF.

In this sample, this clone turned up a few times. The chain is built from TRBV9 and TRBJ1-1; 9 positions agree with TRBD1. Looked up from germline, CDR1 is SGDLS and CDR2 is YYNGEE. Trimming removed 4 bases from V and 0 bases from J; junction bases left unmatched: 10. The CDR3 runs 17 residues. The CDR3: CASSLHPRDRVNTEAFF. The DNA for the CDR3 is TGTGCCAGCAGCCTCCACCCCCGGGACAGGGTGAACACTGAAGCTTTCTTT.

The chain recombines TRBV6-2 or TRBV6-3 with TRBJ2-3, with D unclear. The germline gives CDR1 MNHEY, CDR2 SVGEGT. V lost 2 bases to trimming and J lost 4 bases, with 7 bases between them. The CDR3 consists of 13 residues. CDR3 in DNA: TGTGCCAGCAGTTACCCGACTGCAGATACGCAGTATTTT. This encodes CASSYPTADTQYF.

J is TRBJ2-3 and V is TRBV5-1; TRBD1 aligns across 7 bases. The CDR3 contains 13 residues. V was clipped by 3 bases and J by 4 bases; unmatched bases: 2. Germline CDR1 SGHRS, CDR2 YFSETQ. The CDR3 nucleotides read TGCGCCAGCAGCTCGACAGGGTCAGATACGCAGTATTTT. It translates to CASSSTGSDTQYF.

In this sample, this clone turned up a few times. The chain has TRBV3-1 (or the pseudogene TRBV3-2) and TRBJ2-7, with TRBD1 matching 10 bases. CDR1 is LGHDT and CDR2 is YNNKEL in the germline V gene (reference sequence). This CDR3 is 16 amino acids long. V trimming: 1 base; J trimming: 7 bases; junction bases outside the gene matches: 10. CDR3 DNA: TGTGCCAGCAGCCAAGGAAGGGACAGGGGAGGTTGGGAGCAGTACGTC. The encoded protein is CASSQGRDRGGWEQYV.

The CDR3, as DNA: TGTGCCAGCTCAGCAAAACAGGGGGAGCATGGAGCTTTCTTT. Amino acids: CASSAKQGEHGAFF. The chain combines TRBV18 with TRBJ1-1; TRBD1 aligns across 8 bases. Germline CDR1 is KGHSH and CDR2 is LQKENI. This CDR3 spans 14 amino acids. Germline trimming cut 5 bases from V and 10 bases from J; bases unmatched to any gene: 12.